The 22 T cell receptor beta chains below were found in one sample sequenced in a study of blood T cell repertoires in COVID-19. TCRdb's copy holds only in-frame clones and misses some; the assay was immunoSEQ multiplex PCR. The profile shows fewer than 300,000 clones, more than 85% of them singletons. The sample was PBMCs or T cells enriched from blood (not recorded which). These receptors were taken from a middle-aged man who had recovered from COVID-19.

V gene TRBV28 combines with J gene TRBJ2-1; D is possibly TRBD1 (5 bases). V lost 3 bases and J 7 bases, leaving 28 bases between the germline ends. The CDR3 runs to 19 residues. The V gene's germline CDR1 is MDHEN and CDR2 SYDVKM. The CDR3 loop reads CASSFSPLGPGWFGNEQFF. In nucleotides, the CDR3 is TGTGCCAGCAGTTTCTCCCCATTAGGACCAGGGTGGTTCGGGAATGAGCAGTTCTTC. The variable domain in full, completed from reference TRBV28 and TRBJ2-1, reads DVKVTQSSRYLVKRTGEKVFLECVQDMDHENMFWYRQDPGLGLRLIYFSYDVKMKEKGDIPEGYSVSREKKERFSLILESASTNQTSMYLCASSFSPLGPGWFGNEQFFGPGTRLTVL.

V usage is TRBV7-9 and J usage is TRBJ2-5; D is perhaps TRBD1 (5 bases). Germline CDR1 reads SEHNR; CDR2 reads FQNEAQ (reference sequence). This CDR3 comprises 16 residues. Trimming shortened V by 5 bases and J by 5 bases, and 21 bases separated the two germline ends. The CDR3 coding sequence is TGTGCCAGCAGCGCAAGCGTGAAGGGGCCGGCGGAGACCCAGTACTTC. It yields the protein CASSASVKGPAETQYF.

CDR3 nucleotide sequence: TGTGCCAGCAGCTACGGGACTAGTTGGTCTAATGAGCAGTTCTTC. Translating gives CASSYGTSWSNEQFF. The chain uses TRBV25-1 and TRBJ2-1, with 8 bases matching TRBD2. V dropped 6 bases and J dropped 7; count of bases not matched to a gene: 11. The germline CDR1 and CDR2 sequences are MGHDK and SYGVNS. This CDR3 region has 15 residues.

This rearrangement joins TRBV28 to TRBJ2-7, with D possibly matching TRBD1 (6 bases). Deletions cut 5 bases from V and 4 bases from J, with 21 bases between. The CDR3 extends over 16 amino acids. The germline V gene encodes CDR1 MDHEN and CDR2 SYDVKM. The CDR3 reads CASSDPGHLTLYEQYF. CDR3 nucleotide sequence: TGTGCCAGCAGTGATCCGGGACACCTTACACTTTACGAGCAGTACTTC.

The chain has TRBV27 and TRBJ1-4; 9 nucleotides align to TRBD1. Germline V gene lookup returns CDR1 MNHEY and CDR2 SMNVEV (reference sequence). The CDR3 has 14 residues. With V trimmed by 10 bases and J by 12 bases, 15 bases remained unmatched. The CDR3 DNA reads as TGTGCCACCAAATCCGGGACAGGGAAGGCGGAACTGTTTTTT. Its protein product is CATKSGTGKAELFF.

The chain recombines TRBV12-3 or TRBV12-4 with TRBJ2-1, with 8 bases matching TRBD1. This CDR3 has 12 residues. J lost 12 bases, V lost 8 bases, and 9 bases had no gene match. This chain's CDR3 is CASGPGGLGQFF. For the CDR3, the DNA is TGTGCCAGCGGCCCAGGGGGCCTTGGGCAGTTCTTC.

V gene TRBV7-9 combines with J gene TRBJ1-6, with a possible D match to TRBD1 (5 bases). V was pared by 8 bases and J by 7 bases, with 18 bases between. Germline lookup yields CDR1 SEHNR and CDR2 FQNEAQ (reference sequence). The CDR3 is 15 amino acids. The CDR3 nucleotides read TGTGCCAGCGGGGAAGGGGCAGGCCCGAATTCACCCCTCCACTTT. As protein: CASGEGAGPNSPLHF.

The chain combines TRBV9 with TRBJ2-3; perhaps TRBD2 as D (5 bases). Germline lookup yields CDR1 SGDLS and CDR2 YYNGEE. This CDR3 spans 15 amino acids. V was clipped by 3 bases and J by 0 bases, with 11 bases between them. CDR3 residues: CASSAGLVSTDTQYF. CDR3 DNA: TGTGCCAGCAGCGCAGGACTCGTTAGCACAGATACGCAGTATTTT.

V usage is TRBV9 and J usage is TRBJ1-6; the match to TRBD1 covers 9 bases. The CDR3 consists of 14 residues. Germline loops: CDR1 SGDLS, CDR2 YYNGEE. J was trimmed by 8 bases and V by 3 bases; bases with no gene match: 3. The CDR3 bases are TGTGCCAGCAGCGCAGGGACAGGGTATTCACCCCTCCACTTT. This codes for CASSAGTGYSPLHF.

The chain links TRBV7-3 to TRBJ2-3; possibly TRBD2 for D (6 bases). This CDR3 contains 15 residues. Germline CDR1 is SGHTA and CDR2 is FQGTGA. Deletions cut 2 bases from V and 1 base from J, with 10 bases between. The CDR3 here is CASSLRQRGTDTQYF. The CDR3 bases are TGTGCCAGCAGCTTACGGCAGCGGGGCACAGATACGCAGTATTTT.

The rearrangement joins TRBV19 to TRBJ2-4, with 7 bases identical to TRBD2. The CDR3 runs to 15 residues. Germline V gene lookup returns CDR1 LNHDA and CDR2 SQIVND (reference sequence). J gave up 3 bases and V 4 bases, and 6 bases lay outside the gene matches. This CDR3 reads CASSNREDGKNIQYF. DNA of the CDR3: TGTGCCAGTAGTAATCGGGAGGACGGCAAAAACATTCAGTACTTC. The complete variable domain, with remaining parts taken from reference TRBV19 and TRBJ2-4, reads DGGITQSPKYLFRKEGQNVTLSCEQNLNHDAMYWYRQDPGQGLRLIYYSQIVNDFQKGDIAEGYSVSREKKESFPLTVTSAQKNPTAFYLCASSNREDGKNIQYFGAGTRLSVL.

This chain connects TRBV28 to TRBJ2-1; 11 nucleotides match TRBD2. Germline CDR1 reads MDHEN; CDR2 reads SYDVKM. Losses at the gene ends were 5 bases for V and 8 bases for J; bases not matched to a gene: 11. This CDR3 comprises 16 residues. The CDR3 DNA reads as TGTGCCAGCAGTCCGATAGCGGGAGGGCCTCTCGATGAGCAGTTCTTC. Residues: CASSPIAGGPLDEQFF.

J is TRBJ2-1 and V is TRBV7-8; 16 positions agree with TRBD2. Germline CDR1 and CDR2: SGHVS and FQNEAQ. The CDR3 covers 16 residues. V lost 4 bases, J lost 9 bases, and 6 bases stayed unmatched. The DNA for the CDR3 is TGTGCCAGCAGCTCCTCCGGGACTAGCGGGAGGGTTGAGCAGTTCTTC. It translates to CASSSSGTSGRVEQFF. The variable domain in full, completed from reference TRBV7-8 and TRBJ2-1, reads GAGVSQSPRYKVAKRGQDVALRCDPISGHVSLFWYQQALGQGPEFLTYFQNEAQLDKSGLPSDRFFAERPEGSVSTLKIQRTQQEDSAVYLCASSSSGTSGRVEQFFGPGTRLTVL.

DNA for the CDR3: TGTGCCAGCAGCGTAGTCCAGGGAACGAACACTGAAGCTTTCTTT. The encoded protein is CASSVVQGTNTEAFF. V is TRBV9 and J is TRBJ1-1, with a tentative D call TRBD1 (5 bases). The germline CDR1 and CDR2 sequences are SGDLS and YYNGEE. The CDR3 consists of 15 residues. V lost 0 bases and J 1 base, leaving 10 bases between the germline ends.

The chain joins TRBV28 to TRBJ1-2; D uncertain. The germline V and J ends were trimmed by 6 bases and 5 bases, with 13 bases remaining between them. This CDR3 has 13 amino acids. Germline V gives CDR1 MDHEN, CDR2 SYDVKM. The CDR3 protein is CASRLPGAYGYTF. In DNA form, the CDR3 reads TGTGCCAGCAGATTACCGGGAGCTTATGGCTACACCTTC.

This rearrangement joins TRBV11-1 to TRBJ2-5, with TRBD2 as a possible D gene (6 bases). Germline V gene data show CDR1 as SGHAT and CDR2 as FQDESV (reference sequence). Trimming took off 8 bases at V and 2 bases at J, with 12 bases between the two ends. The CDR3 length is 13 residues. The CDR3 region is CASSSGGQETQYF. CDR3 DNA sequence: TGTGCCAGCTCGAGTGGGGGGCAAGAGACCCAGTACTTC.

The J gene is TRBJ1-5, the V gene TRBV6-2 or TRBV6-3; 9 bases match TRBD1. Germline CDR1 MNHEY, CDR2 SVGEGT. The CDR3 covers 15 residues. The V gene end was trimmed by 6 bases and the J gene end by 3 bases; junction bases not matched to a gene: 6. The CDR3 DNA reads TGTGCCAGCAGCGCTACAGGGGGCTTCAATCAGCCCCAGCATTTT. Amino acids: CASSATGGFNQPQHF.

CDR3 in amino acids: CASSLVSGGGETQYF. The CDR3 DNA is TGTGCCAGCAGCTTGGTTTCAGGGGGCGGGGAGACCCAGTACTTC. The chain joins TRBV5-4 to TRBJ2-5, with 8 bases identical to TRBD1. V lost 0 bases to trimming and J lost 5 bases; unmatched junction nucleotides: 6. The CDR3 loop spans 15 amino acids. Germline V gene sequence: CDR1 SGHNT, CDR2 YYREEE (reference sequence).

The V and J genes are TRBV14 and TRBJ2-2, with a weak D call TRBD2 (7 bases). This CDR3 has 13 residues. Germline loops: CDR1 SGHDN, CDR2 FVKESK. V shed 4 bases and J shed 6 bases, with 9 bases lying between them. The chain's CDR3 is CASSLGGPGELFF. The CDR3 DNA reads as TGTGCCAGCAGCCTCGGGGGGCCCGGGGAGCTGTTTTTT.

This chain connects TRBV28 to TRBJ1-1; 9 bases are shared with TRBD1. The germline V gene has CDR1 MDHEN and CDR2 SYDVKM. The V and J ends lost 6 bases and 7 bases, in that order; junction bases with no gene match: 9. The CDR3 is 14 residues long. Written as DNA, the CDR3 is TGTGCCAGCAGGAAACAGGGGGCTCGCGATGAAGCTTTCTTT. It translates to CASRKQGARDEAFF.

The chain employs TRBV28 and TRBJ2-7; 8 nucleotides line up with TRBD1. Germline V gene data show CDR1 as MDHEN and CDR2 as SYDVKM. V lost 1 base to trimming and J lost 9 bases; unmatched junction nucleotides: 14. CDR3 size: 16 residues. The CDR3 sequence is CASSLSGQGPLAVQYF. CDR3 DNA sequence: TGTGCCAGCAGTTTATCCGGACAGGGCCCCTTAGCCGTGCAGTACTTC.

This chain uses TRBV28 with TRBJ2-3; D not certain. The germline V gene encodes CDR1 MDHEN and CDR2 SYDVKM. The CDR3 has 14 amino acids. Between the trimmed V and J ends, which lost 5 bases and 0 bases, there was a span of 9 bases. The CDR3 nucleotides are TGTGCCAGCAGTGACGACTTAAGCACAGATACGCAGTATTTT. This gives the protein CASSDDLSTDTQYF.